The subject of this entry is one TCR beta chain. With a much larger clone just one base away, this may be a read error. From 500 ng of total RNA, TCR beta-specific cDNA was reverse-transcribed using a constant-region primer. Investigators got TCR beta libraries out of three nested multiplex PCR rounds, done with slightly modified ARM-PCR. PCR rounds one and two used TRBV1-TRBV30 forward primers with a C-beta reverse primer for about 9 cycles each. TCRdb fed the multiplex PCR reads into MiXCR, producing one record per CDR3 protein. In the table there are about 310,000 distinct CDR3 sequences, 65% of which are singletons. This entry comes from a study of tumor-infiltrating lymphocytes in primary liver carcinoma. Study summary: Subjects presented with primary liver carcinoma managed by surgical resection. The study reported T1-T3 N0M0 tumors spanning 4.2 to 10 cm. The patient population consisted of men and women between 30 and 69 years of age.

Germline V lookup: CDR1 SQVTM, CDR2 ANQGSEA. This CDR3 has 13 amino acids. Both blood RNA, taken from unsorted whole blood, and germline DNA were extracted. This clonotype was obtained from a man aged 35 to 55 with primary liver carcinoma and hepatitis B virus infection. The specimen was peripheral blood. The J gene is TRBJ1-3, the V gene TRBV29-1; D possibly corresponds to TRBD1 (6 bases). CDR3: CSARTGAGNSIYF. CDR3 nucleotide sequence: TGCAGCGCCCGGACGGGGGCTGGAAACAGCATATATTTT.